Below, one T cell receptor (beta chain) is given with its context. CDR3 length: 15 amino acids. Germline CDR1 and CDR2: SGHNT and YENEEA. Unmatched junction bases numbered 4, after V lost 0 bases and J lost 7 bases. Seattle enrolled patients during active infection and tracked them longitudinally. These data originate in a study of blood T cell repertoires in COVID-19. Study context: T cells, B-cell-depleted T cells, or PBMCs supplied cDNA or gDNA.

Authors' analysis steps: Nucleated cell counts were estimated from reference gene primer amplification. TCRdb's table, derived via immunoSEQ multiplex PCR, lists solely in-frame clones and lacks some. V and J calls plus clone size are reproduced from that table; the DNA served to infer D and trimming. Counted here are just under 65,000 clones, approximately 78% occurring once; the ten biggest clones make up 12% to 15%. This sequence originates from a man in his sixties with COVID-19, enrolled during active disease. The chain uses TRBV11-3 and TRBJ2-3, with 10 bases fitting TRBD2. Sequenced: peripheral blood. CDR3 in amino acids: CASSLDSGRFYTQYF. As DNA, the CDR3 is TGTGCCAGCAGCTTAGATAGCGGGAGGTTTTATACGCAGTATTTT.